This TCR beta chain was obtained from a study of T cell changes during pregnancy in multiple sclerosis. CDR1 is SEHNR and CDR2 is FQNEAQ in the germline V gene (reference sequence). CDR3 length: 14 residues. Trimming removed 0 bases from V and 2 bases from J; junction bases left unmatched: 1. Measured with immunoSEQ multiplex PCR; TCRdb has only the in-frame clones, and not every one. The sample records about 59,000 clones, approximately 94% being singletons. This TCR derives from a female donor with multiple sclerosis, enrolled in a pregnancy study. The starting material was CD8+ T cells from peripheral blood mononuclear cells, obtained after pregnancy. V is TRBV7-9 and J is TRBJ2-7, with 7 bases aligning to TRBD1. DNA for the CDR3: TGTGCCAGCAGCTTAGCGACAGGGCCCTACGAGCAGTACTTC. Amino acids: CASSLATGPYEQYF.